The subject of this entry is one TCR beta chain. Its target is not known. Next came a second PCR, run for 7 to 11 cycles, which used a sample-barcoded 5' primer along with a J-beta primer mix. Carrying 12 random nucleotides, a template-switch adaptor labeled each individual cDNA molecule. Each CDR3 protein gets one entry after TCRdb re-called the 5' RACE reads with MiXCR. This table holds roughly 560,000 distinct CDR3 sequences, approximately 25% found once. The CDR3 totals 14 residues. Trimming cost V 7 bases and J 0 bases, with 11 bases left between them. The germline CDR1 and CDR2 sequences are SNHLY and FYNNEI. The entry originates in a study of blood T cells in healthy people across ages. Whole-study results and caveats: Diversity estimated from one million T cells was considered an underestimate.

These records were also assigned to another study, of T cells of mothers and their children.

Sequencing used blood. This sequence originates from a boy aged 5 to 17 in good health. The V call is TRBV2, the J call TRBJ2-3; maybe TRBD2 (5 bases). CDR3 in DNA: TGTGCCAGCATGGACTTCTCTAGCACAGATACGCAGTATTTT. Its translation is CASMDFSSTDTQYF.